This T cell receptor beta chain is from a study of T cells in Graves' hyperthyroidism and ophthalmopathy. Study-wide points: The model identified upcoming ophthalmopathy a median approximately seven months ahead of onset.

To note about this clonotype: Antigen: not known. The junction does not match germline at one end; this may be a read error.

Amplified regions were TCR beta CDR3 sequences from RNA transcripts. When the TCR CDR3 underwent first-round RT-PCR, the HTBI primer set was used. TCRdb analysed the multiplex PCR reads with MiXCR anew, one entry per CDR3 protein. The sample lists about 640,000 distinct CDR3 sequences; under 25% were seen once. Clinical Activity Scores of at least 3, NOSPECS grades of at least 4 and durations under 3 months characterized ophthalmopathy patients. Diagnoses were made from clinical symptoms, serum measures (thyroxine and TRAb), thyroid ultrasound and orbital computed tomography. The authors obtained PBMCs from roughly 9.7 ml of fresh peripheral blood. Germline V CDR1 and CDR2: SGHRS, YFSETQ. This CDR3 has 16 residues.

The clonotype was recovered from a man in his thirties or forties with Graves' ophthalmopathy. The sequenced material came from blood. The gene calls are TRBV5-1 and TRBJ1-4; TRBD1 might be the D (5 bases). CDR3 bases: TGCGCCAGCAGCCCTAACGCAGGGAGGAAGAATGAAAAACTGTCTTTT. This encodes CASSPNAGRKNEKLSF.